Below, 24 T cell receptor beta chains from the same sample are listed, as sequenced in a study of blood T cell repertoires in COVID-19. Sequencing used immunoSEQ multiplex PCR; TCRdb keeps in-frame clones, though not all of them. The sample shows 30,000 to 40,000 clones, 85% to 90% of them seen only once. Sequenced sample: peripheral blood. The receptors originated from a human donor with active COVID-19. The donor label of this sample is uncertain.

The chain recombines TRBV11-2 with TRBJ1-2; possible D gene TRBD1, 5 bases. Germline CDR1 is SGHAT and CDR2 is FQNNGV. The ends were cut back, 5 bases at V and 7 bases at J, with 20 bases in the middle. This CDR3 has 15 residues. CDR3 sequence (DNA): TGTGCCAGCAGCCAGAGGAGCCCGGGGGTGGGTGGCTACACCTTC. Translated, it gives CASSQRSPGVGGYTF. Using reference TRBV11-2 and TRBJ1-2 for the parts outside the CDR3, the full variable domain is EAGVAQSPRYKIIEKRQSVAFWCNPISGHATLYWYQQILGQGPKLLIQFQNNGVVDDSQLPKDRFSAERLKGVDSTLKIQPAKLEDSAVYLCASSQRSPGVGGYTFGSGTRLTVV.

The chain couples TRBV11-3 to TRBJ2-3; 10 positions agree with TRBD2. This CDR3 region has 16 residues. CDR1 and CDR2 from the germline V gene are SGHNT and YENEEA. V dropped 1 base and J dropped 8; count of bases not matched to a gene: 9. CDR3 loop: CASSLGLGLAEPTQYF. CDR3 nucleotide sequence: TGTGCCAGCAGCTTAGGGTTAGGACTAGCGGAACCTACGCAGTATTTT. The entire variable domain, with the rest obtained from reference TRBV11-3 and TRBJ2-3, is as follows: EAGVVQSPRYKIIEKKQPVAFWCNPISGHNTLYWYLQNLGQGPELLIRYENEEAVDDSQLPKDRFSAERLKGVDSTLKIQPAELGDSAVYLCASSLGLGLAEPTQYFGPGTRLTVL.

Here the CDR3 reads CASSALGGQGAETQYF. The DNA for the CDR3 is TGCGCCAGCAGCGCCCTAGGGGGACAGGGAGCAGAGACCCAGTACTTC. V usage is TRBV4-1 and J usage is TRBJ2-5; 9 bases are shared with TRBD1. Trimming removed 5 bases from V and 4 bases from J; junction bases left unmatched: 11. CDR3 length equals 16 residues. CDR1 is MGHRA, CDR2 YSYEKL, per germline.

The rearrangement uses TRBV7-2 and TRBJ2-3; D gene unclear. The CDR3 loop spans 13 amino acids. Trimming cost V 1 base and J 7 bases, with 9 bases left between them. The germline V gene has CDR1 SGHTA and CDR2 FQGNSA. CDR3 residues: CASSLGGRNTQYF. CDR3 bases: TGTGCCAGCAGCTTAGGAGGTAGAAATACGCAGTATTTT.

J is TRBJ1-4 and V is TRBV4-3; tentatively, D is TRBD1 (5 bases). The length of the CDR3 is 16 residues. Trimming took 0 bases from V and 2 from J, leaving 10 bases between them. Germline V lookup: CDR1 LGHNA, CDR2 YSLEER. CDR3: CASSQELQGTNEKLFF. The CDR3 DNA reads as TGCGCCAGCAGCCAAGAACTTCAGGGTACTAATGAAAAACTGTTTTTT.

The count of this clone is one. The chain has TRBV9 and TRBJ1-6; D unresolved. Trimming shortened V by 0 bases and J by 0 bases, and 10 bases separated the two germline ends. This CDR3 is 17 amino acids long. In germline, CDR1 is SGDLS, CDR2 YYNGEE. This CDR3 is CASSVGLESSYNSPLHF. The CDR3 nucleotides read TGTGCCAGCAGCGTAGGTCTAGAGAGCTCCTATAATTCACCCCTCCACTTT.

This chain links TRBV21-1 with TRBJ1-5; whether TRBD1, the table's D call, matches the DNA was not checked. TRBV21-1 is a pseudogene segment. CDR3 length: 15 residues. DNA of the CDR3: TGTGCCAGCAGCAAGGTGGGGCTAAGAAATCAGCCCCAGCATTTT. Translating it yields CASSKVGLRNQPQHF.

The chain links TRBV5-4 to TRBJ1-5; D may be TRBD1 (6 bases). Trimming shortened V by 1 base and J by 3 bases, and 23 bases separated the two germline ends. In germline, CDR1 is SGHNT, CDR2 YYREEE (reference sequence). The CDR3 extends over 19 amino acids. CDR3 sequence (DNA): TGTGCCAGCAGCTTGTTCGGGACACCTCATTACGGGTACAATCAGCCCCAGCATTTT. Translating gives CASSLFGTPHYGYNQPQHF.

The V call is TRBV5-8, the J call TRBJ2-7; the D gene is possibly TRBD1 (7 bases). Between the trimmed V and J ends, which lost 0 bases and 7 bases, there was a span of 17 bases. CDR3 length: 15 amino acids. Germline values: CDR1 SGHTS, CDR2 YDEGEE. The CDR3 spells CASSLAGGQSGEQYF. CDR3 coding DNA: TGTGCCAGCAGCTTGGCCGGGGGACAGAGCGGGGAGCAGTACTTC.

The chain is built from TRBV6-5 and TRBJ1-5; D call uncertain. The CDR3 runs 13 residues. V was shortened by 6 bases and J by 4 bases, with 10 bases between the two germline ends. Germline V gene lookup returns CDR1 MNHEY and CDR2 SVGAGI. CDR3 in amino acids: CASSSQQNQPQHF. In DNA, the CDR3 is TGTGCCAGCAGCTCACAGCAAAATCAGCCCCAGCATTTT.

CDR3 in amino acids: CASRAGQTYNEQFF. Here the CDR3 DNA reads TGTGCCAGCAGGGCGGGACAGACATACAATGAGCAGTTCTTC. V gene TRBV9 combines with J gene TRBJ2-1, with D perhaps TRBD1 (7 bases). Per germline, CDR1 SGDLS and CDR2 YYNGEE. CDR3 size: 14 residues. Trimming stripped 5 bases from V and 4 bases from J, with 13 bases between. Full variable domain (remainder filled in from reference TRBV9 and TRBJ2-1): DSGVTQTPKHLITATGQRVTLRCSPRSGDLSVYWYQQSLDQGLQFLIQYYNGEERAKGNILERFSAQQFPDLHSELNLSSLELGDSALYFCASRAGQTYNEQFFGPGTRLTVL.

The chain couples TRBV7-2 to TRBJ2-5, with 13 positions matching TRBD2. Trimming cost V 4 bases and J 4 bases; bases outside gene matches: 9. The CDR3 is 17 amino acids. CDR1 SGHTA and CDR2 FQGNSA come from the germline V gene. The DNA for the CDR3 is TGTGCCAGCAGCTCCCCCCAGGGACTAGCGGGGAGAGAGACCCAGTACTTC. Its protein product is CASSSPQGLAGRETQYF.

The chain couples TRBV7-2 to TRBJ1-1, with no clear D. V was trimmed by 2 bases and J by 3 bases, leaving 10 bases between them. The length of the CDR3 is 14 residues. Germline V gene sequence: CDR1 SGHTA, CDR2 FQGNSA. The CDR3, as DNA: TGTGCCAGCAGCTTACTTTCAGACTACACTGAAGCTTTCTTT. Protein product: CASSLLSDYTEAFF.

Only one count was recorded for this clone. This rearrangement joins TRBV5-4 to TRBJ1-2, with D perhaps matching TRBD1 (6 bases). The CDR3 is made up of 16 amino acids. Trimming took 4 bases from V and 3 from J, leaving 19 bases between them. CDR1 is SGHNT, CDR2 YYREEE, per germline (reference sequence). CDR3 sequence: CASSPRQGLTYYGYTF. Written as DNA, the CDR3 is TGTGCCAGCAGCCCCCGTCAGGGGCTTACCTACTATGGCTACACCTTC.

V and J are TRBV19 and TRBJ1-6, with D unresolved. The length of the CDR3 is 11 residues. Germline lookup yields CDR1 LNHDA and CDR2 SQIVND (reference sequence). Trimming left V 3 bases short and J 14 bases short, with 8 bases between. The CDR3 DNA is TGTGCCAGTAGTATCCGGGAGACCCTCCACTTT. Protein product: CASSIRETLHF.

The DNA of the CDR3 is TGTGCCAGCAGCCAAGAGGGGGACAGGGGGTTTGAAAAACTGTTTTTT. Its protein product is CASSQEGDRGFEKLFF. This chain links TRBV4-2 with TRBJ1-4; 11 bases agree with TRBD1. The V and J ends lost 0 bases and 7 bases, in that order; junction bases with no gene match: 4. There are 16 residues in the CDR3. Germline CDR1 reads LGHNA; CDR2 reads YNFKEQ.

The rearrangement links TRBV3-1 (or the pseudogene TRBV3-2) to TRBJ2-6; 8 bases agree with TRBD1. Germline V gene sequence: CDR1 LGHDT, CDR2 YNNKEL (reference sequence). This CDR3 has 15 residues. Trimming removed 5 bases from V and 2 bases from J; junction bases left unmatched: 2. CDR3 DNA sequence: TGTGCCAGCAGCGCGACAGGGGCTGGGGCCAACGTCCTGACTTTC. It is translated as CASSATGAGANVLTF.

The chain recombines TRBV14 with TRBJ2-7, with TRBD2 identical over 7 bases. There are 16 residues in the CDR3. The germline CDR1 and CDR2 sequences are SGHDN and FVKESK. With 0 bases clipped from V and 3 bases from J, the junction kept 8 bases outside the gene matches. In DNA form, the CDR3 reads TGTGCCAGCAGCCAAGATCGTCAGCGGGGTATCTACGAGCAGTACTTC. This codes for CASSQDRQRGIYEQYF.

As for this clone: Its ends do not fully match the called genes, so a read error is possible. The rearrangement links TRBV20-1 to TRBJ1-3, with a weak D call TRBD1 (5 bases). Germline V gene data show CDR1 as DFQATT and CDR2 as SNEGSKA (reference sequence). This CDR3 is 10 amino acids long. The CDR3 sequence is CSASHGTGDF. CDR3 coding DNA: TGCAGTGCTAGTCACGGGACGGGGGATTTT.

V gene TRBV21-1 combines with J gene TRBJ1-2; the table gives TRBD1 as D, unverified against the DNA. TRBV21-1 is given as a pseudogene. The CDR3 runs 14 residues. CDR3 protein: CASARTEKSYGYTF. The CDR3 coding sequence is TGTGCCAGCGCCCGGACAGAAAAGTCCTATGGCTACACCTTC.

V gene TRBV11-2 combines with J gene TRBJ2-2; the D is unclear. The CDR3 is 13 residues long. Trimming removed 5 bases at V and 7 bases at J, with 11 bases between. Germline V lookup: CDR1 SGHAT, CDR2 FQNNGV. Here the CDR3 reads CASSQTTGGELFF. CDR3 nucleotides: TGTGCCAGCAGCCAAACCACGGGCGGGGAGCTGTTTTTT.

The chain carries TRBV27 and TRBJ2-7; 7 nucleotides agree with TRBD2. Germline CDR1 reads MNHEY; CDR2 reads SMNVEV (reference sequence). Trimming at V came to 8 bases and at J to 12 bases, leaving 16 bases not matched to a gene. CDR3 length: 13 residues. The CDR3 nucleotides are TGTGCCAGCCGTGGACTAGTTTCTACGAGCACGTACTTC. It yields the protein CASRGLVSTSTYF.

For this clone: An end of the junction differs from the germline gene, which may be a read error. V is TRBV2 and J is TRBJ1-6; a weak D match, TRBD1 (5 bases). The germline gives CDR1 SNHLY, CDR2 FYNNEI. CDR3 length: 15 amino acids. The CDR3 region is CASRTSQVDNSPLHF. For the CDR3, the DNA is TGTGCCAGCAGGACCTCACAGGTAGATAATTCGCCCCTCCACTTT.

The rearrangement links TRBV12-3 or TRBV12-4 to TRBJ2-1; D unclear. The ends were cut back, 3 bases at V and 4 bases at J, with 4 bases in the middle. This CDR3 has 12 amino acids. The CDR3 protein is CASSLSYNEQFF. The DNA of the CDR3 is TGTGCCAGCAGTTTGAGTTACAATGAGCAGTTCTTC.